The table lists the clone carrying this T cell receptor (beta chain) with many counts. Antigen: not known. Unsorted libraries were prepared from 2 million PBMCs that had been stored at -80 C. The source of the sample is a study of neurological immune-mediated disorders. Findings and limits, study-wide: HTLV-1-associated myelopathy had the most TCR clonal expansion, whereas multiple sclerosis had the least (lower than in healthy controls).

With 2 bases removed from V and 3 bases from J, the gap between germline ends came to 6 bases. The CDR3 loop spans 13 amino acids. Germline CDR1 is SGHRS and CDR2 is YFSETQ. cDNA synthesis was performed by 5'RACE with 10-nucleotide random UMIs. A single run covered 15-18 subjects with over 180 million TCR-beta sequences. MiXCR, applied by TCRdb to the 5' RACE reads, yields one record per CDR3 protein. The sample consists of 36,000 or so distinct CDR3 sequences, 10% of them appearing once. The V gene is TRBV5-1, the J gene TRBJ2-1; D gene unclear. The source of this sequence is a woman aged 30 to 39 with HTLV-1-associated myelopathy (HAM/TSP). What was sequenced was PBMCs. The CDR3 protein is CASSFENYNEQFF. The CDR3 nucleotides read TGCGCCAGCAGCTTCGAAAACTACAATGAGCAGTTCTTC.